These 31 T cell receptor beta chains originate from one sample sequenced in a study of lung T cells in sarcoidosis with Löfgren's syndrome. TCRdb ran MiXCR on the reads and lists one entry per CDR3 protein. The sample lists around 850 distinct CDR3 sequences; about 26% were seen once. The material sequenced was CD4+ T cells from bronchoalveolar lavage fluid. The source of these receptors is a human donor with sarcoidosis (Löfgren's syndrome or another form), or a control subject (not recorded which).

In this sample, this clonotype is medium-sized. The chain has TRBV12-3 or TRBV12-4 and TRBJ2-7; D is perhaps TRBD2 (6 bases). Deletions cut 6 bases from V and 2 bases from J, with 11 bases between. This CDR3 comprises 13 residues. The CDR3 nucleotides read TGTGCCAGCAGCGGGAGTGAGGCCTACGAGCAGTACTTC. Protein sequence: CASSGSEAYEQYF.

This clonotype is large. The rearrangement joins TRBV7-2 to TRBJ2-7, with 7 bases identical to TRBD1. This CDR3 has 17 residues. Germline lookup yields CDR1 SGHTA and CDR2 FQGNSA. Trimming took 1 base from V and 0 from J; bases not matched to a gene: 9. CDR3 region: CASSLGLPGQISYEQYF. The CDR3 coding sequence is TGTGCCAGCAGCTTAGGGCTCCCGGGACAGATCTCCTACGAGCAGTACTTC.

This clonotype is deemed medium-sized. The chain links TRBV7-2 to TRBJ2-7; the D gene is possibly TRBD1 (7 bases). Germline lookup yields CDR1 SGHTA and CDR2 FQGNSA. The length of the CDR3 is 15 residues. The V end was cut by 5 bases, the J end by 2 bases, with 16 bases between. CDR3 amino acids: CASSPRQGLTYEQYF. The CDR3 DNA reads as TGTGCCAGCAGCCCTCGACAGGGACTCACCTACGAGCAGTACTTC.

About this clonotype itself: Compared with germline, one end of the junction differs, possibly owing to a read error. V gene TRBV7-9 combines with J gene TRBJ1-2; D not certain. CDR3 size: 12 residues. Germline assignment: CDR1 SEHNR and CDR2 FQNEAQ (reference sequence). In DNA, the CDR3 is TGTGCCAGCAGCTTGAGAGAGGGATCAGACATCTTC. Protein: CASSLREGSDIF.

This clonotype occurred many times. It may be a read error: a sequence one base away is much more abundant. This chain links TRBV11-2 with TRBJ2-7, with a possible D match to TRBD2 (7 bases). Germline CDR1 SGHAT, CDR2 FQNNGV. There are 16 residues in the CDR3. V lost 1 base and J 5 bases, leaving 18 bases between the germline ends. In nucleotides, the CDR3 is TGTGCCAGCAGCTTAGCGGGGGGCGGGTACCCCCACGAGCAGTACTTC. It codes for CASSLAGGGYPHEQYF.

Judged by abundance, this clonotype is medium-sized. J is TRBJ2-3 and V is TRBV7-9, with 9 bases aligning to TRBD2. J was trimmed by 2 bases and V by 5 bases; bases with no gene match: 8. This CDR3 is 16 amino acids long. The germline V gene has CDR1 SEHNR and CDR2 FQNEAQ (reference sequence). The CDR3 DNA sequence: TGTGCCAGCAGCCGAGACCTAGCGGGGCCCACAGATACGCAGTATTTT. Encoded protein: CASSRDLAGPTDTQYF.

This clonotype is large in the sample. The chain has TRBV28 and TRBJ1-1; no clear D. Germline V lookup: CDR1 MDHEN, CDR2 SYDVKM. V was pared by 6 bases and J by 0 bases, with 8 bases between. The CDR3 spans 13 residues. CDR3 in DNA: TGTGCCAGCAGCGTAGAAGTGAACACTGAAGCTTTCTTT. Its translation: CASSVEVNTEAFF.

This clonotype is classed as large. The chain employs TRBV7-2 and TRBJ2-1; D is ambiguous. This CDR3 comprises 13 residues. The germline CDR1 and CDR2 sequences are SGHTA and FQGNSA. The ends were cut back, 0 bases at V and 6 bases at J, with 6 bases in the middle. The CDR3 nucleotides read TGTGCCAGCAGCTTAGCGGCATTCAATGAGCAGTTCTTC. Translated: CASSLAAFNEQFF.

There are many counts of this clonotype. Possible read error: a much larger clone is one base away. The chain recombines TRBV30 with TRBJ1-1; the D gene is possibly TRBD1 (5 bases). The CDR3 loop spans 13 amino acids. The V gene lost 0 bases and the J gene lost 1 base, with 6 bases spanning the gap. The germline CDR1 and CDR2 sequences are GTSNPN and SVGIG (reference sequence). The DNA for the CDR3 is TGTGCCTGGAGTGTCAGGGAGAACACTGAAGCTTTCTTT. Translation: CAWSVRENTEAFF.

Notes on this clonotype: The conserved final phenylalanine or tryptophan is absent from the CDR3, which likely points to a read error. The V and J genes are TRBV6-1 and TRBJ2-3; D is unresolved. The CDR3 runs to 14 residues. Germline lookup yields CDR1 MNHNS and CDR2 SASEGT. V shed 8 bases and J shed 6 bases, with 18 bases lying between them. CDR3 residues: CASLGDPKVDTQYL. CDR3 coding DNA: TGTGCCAGCCTCGGAGACCCCAAGGTCGATACGCAGTATCTT.

By share, this clonotype counts as large. The gene calls are TRBV3-1 and TRBJ2-5; no definite D call. CDR1 and CDR2 (germline): LGHDT, YNNKEL (reference sequence). V lost 4 bases to trimming and J lost 5 bases, with 11 bases between them. The CDR3 has 13 amino acids. The CDR3 coding sequence is TGTGCCAGCAGCCCGGAGCGCTTCGAGACCCAGTACTTC. The encoded protein is CASSPERFETQYF.

This clonotype is medium-sized within its sample. The chain links TRBV10-1 to TRBJ2-7; 11 bases fit TRBD1. In germline, CDR1 is WNHNN, CDR2 SYGVQD (reference sequence). V was clipped by 5 bases and J by 7 bases; unmatched bases: 4. This CDR3 is built from 13 residues. The CDR3 loop is CASSPDRGREQYV. CDR3 DNA: TGCGCCAGCAGTCCGGACAGGGGGCGAGAGCAGTACGTC.

This clonotype is categorized as hyperexpanded. In DNA, the CDR3 is TGTGCCAGCAGCTTACAACAGGGCACAGATACGCAGTATTTT. This translates into CASSLQQGTDTQYF. The chain has TRBV7-2 and TRBJ2-3; D possibly corresponds to TRBD1 (5 bases). V was cut by 2 bases and J by 1 base, with 7 bases left in between. CDR3 length equals 14 residues. The germline V gene has CDR1 SGHTA and CDR2 FQGNSA.

At least ten counts were recorded for this clonotype. The chain joins TRBV3-1 to TRBJ2-1, with 12 bases aligning to TRBD2. With V trimmed by 0 bases and J by 0 bases, 15 bases remained unmatched. The CDR3 covers 22 residues. The germline CDR1 and CDR2 sequences are LGHDT and YNNKEL (reference sequence). CDR3 protein: CASSQDFSSGRALPSSYNEQFF. The CDR3 nucleotides read TGTGCCAGCAGCCAAGACTTCTCTAGCGGGAGGGCTCTCCCTAGCTCCTACAATGAGCAGTTCTTC.

By sample fraction, this clonotype is medium-sized. The gene calls are TRBV4-3 and TRBJ1-2; maybe TRBD1 (5 bases). Looked up from germline, CDR1 is LGHNA and CDR2 is YSLEER. The CDR3 length is 13 residues. V lost 0 bases, J lost 7 bases, and 9 bases lay in between. DNA of the CDR3: TGCGCCAGCAGCCAAGATCAGGGAAGTGGCTACACCTTC. This sequence encodes CASSQDQGSGYTF.

This clonotype is deemed medium-sized. The rearrangement links TRBV5-1 to TRBJ1-5; TRBD1 might be the D (6 bases). Germline CDR1 SGHRS, CDR2 YFSETQ. V lost 0 bases, J lost 2 bases, and 12 bases lay in between. The CDR3 consists of 16 residues. Here the CDR3 reads CASSLGIGGGNQPQHF. As DNA, the CDR3 is TGCGCCAGCAGCTTGGGGATTGGGGGCGGCAATCAGCCCCAGCATTTT.

This clonotype is large (0.1 to 1%) by share. The DNA of the CDR3 is TGTGCCAGCAGCCAAGAAGCGGGGACCGGGGCAGATACGCAGTATTTT. Its protein is CASSQEAGTGADTQYF. The chain links TRBV4-2 to TRBJ2-3, with TRBD2 matching over 7 bases. The CDR3 loop spans 16 amino acids. V trimming: 0 bases; J trimming: 4 bases; junction bases outside the gene matches: 7. In germline, CDR1 is LGHNA, CDR2 YNFKEQ.

In its sample, this clonotype is medium-sized. The chain recombines TRBV12-5 with TRBJ1-5; D gene unclear. Trimming left V 1 base short and J 7 bases short, with 11 bases between. The CDR3 extends over 14 amino acids. In germline, CDR1 is LGHNT, CDR2 FRNRAP. The CDR3 reads CASGLGESRQPQHF. CDR3 nucleotide sequence: TGTGCTAGTGGTTTGGGAGAGAGTAGACAGCCCCAGCATTTT.

The V call is TRBV6-2 or TRBV6-3, the J call TRBJ1-1, with unresolved D. Germline CDR1 MNHEY, CDR2 SVGEGT. The CDR3 is made up of 15 amino acids. Trimming took 2 bases from V and 0 from J, leaving 10 bases between them. CDR3 in DNA: TGTGCCAGCAGTTACGGGGAGACCCTGAACACTGAAGCTTTCTTT. Protein sequence: CASSYGETLNTEAFF.

About this clonotype itself: Given the absence of the conserved phenylalanine or tryptophan at the CDR3 end, a read error is likely. The DNA is left out, because the CDR3 cannot be placed on it with certainty; the CDR3 is given as TCRdb lists it. The chain carries TRBV12-3 or TRBV12-4 and TRBJ2-5. The CDR3 is 11 residues long, ends included. CDR3 region: CASSFQETQYS.

By sample fraction, this clonotype is medium-sized (0.01 to 0.1%). This chain uses TRBV19 with TRBJ2-1; D call uncertain. The CDR3 loop spans 15 amino acids. V was shortened by 5 bases and J by 8 bases, with 19 bases between the two germline ends. Germline CDR1 reads LNHDA; CDR2 reads SQIVND (reference sequence). Here the CDR3 reads CASSPGATAWDEQFF. The CDR3 nucleotides are TGTGCCAGTAGTCCAGGCGCCACAGCCTGGGATGAGCAGTTCTTC.

By sample fraction, this clonotype is medium-sized. V and J are TRBV5-4 and TRBJ2-7, with D possibly matching TRBD1 (6 bases). This CDR3 comprises 13 residues. In germline, CDR1 is SGHNT, CDR2 YYREEE (reference sequence). The germline V and J ends were trimmed by 6 bases and 1 base, with 11 bases remaining between them. In DNA form, the CDR3 reads TGTGCCAGCAACGCCGGACAGTCCTACGAGCAGTACTTC. It specifies CASNAGQSYEQYF.

This clonotype rates as large. This chain connects TRBV6-1 to TRBJ1-1, with unresolved D. Germline V gene lookup returns CDR1 MNHNS and CDR2 SASEGT. With 2 bases removed from V and 2 bases from J, the gap between germline ends came to 9 bases. The CDR3 has 14 residues. The CDR3 region has the DNA TGTGCCAGCAGTGAAACGGGTGCTAACACTGAAGCTTTCTTT. Protein product: CASSETGANTEAFF.

As concerns this clonotype: An end of the junction differs from the germline gene, which may be a read error. This chain joins TRBV6-1 and TRBJ2-1; D remains unclear. Germline V gene sequence: CDR1 MNHNS, CDR2 SASEGT. The CDR3 spans 12 residues. The CDR3 sequence: CASSITYNGQFF. The CDR3 DNA is TGTGCCAGCAGTATAACCTACAATGGGCAGTTCTTC.

In this sample, this clonotype is large. The rearrangement uses TRBV18 and TRBJ2-1; 7 bases fit TRBD1. Losses at the gene ends were 6 bases for V and 6 bases for J; bases not matched to a gene: 5. Per the germline V gene, CDR1 is KGHSH and CDR2 is LQKENI. There are 13 residues in the CDR3. Written as DNA, the CDR3 is TGTGCCAGCTCTCGGGACAGCGGCAATGAGCAGTTCTTC. Encoded protein: CASSRDSGNEQFF.

Remarks on this clonotype: One end of the junction varies from germline; a read error may be responsible. This chain links TRBV13 with TRBJ2-1; no clear D. The CDR3 has 13 amino acids. Per germline, CDR1 PRHDT and CDR2 FYEKMQ (reference sequence). The CDR3 here is CTSSFQSRNEQLF. CDR3 nucleotide sequence: TGTACCAGCAGCTTCCAATCGCGAAATGAGCAGCTCTTC.

By its share, this clonotype is medium-sized. The chain joins TRBV20-1 to TRBJ2-3; 7 nucleotides match TRBD2. Germline V gene lookup returns CDR1 DFQATT and CDR2 SNEGSKA (reference sequence). This CDR3 region has 16 residues. V lost 1 base and J lost 5; bases outside the gene matches: 12. CDR3 DNA: TGCAGTGCTAGAGTAGGAGCGGGAACCTCACGAGATACGCAGTATTTT. Amino acid sequence: CSARVGAGTSRDTQYF.

This clonotype is medium-sized (0.01 to 0.1%) within its sample. The chain uses TRBV4-3 and TRBJ1-6; D may be TRBD1 (6 bases). There are 15 residues in the CDR3. V was pared by 1 base and J by 7 bases, with 11 bases between. CDR1 is LGHNA and CDR2 is YSLEER in the germline V gene. The CDR3 nucleotides read TGCGCCAGCAGCCAAGGGGGGGCCAACAATTCACCCCTCCACTTT. Encoded protein: CASSQGGANNSPLHF.

The gene calls are TRBV29-1 and TRBJ2-1, with D possibly being TRBD2 (5 bases). Germline CDR1 SQVTM, CDR2 ANQGSEA. The CDR3 has 12 amino acids. Trimming cost V 4 bases and J 9 bases, with 13 bases left between them. The CDR3 coding sequence is TGCAGCGTTGGAGGAGGAAGCACTGAGCAGTTCTTC. Amino acids: CSVGGGSTEQFF.

A word on this clonotype: A single base separates this from a much larger clone, so it may be a read error. The chain has TRBV20-1 and TRBJ2-6, with 9 positions matching TRBD1. Unmatched junction bases numbered 2, after V lost 4 bases and J lost 10 bases. The CDR3 spans 12 residues. Germline V CDR1 and CDR2: DFQATT, SNEGSKA (reference sequence). The CDR3 nucleotides read TGCAGTGCTAAAGGGACAGGGAACGTCCTGACTTTC. Protein sequence: CSAKGTGNVLTF.

This clonotype occurred many times. The chain recombines TRBV7-8 with TRBJ1-4, with D unresolved. Germline assignment: CDR1 SGHVS and CDR2 FQNEAQ. Trimming took off 5 bases at V and 8 bases at J, with 12 bases between the two ends. The CDR3 runs to 13 residues. CDR3 region: CASSQGPVEKLFF. DNA of the CDR3: TGTGCCAGCAGCCAAGGACCGGTAGAAAAACTGTTTTTT.